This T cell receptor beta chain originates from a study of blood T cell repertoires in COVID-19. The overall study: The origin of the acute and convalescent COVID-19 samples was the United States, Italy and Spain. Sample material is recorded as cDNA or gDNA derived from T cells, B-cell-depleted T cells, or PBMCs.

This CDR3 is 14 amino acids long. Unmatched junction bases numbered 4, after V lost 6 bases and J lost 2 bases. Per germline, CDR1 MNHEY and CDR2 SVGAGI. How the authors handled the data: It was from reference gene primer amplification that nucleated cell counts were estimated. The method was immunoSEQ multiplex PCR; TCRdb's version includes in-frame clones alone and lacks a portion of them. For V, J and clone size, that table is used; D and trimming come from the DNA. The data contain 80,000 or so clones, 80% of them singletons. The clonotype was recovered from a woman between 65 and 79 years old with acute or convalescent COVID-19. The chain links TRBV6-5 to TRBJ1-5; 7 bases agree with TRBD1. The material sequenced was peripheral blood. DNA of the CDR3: TGTGCCAGCAGCCACGACAGGGGCAATCAGCCCCAGCATTTT. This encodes CASSHDRGNQPQHF.